This is a list of T cell receptor beta chains from one sample in a study of metastatic and nonmetastatic thyroid tumors. TCRdb re-called the PCR reads with MiXCR. Of some 37,000 clones in the sample, approximately 51% were seen once. Sequencing was done on a sample of tumor tissue. Every receptor here comes from a male donor with papillary thyroid cancer or a benign thyroid nodule (not recorded which). Some clones in this sample may be carry-over from other donors' samples. The CDR3 runs from the conserved cysteine through the conserved F or W. The order of the fields is D gene, CDR3 length, V gene, J gene, clone size, CDR3 DNA, CDR3 protein. The D gene is left open where the match is weak. Clone size appears in some rows only: once, few, many, or a class for an expanded clone.

D gene: TRBD1
CDR3 length: 14
V gene: TRBV5-1
J gene: TRBJ2-7
clone size: -
CDR3 DNA: TGCGCCAGCAGCTTGGCAGGGGGCAATGACGAGCAGTACTTC
CDR3 protein: CASSLAGGNDEQYF

D gene: -
CDR3 length: 14
V gene: TRBV5-1
J gene: TRBJ2-7
clone size: -
CDR3 DNA: TGCGCCAGCAGCTTGGAGGGCCTCTCCTACGAGCAGTACTTC
CDR3 protein: CASSLEGLSYEQYF

D gene: TRBD1
CDR3 length: 15
V gene: TRBV18
J gene: TRBJ2-3
clone size: -
CDR3 DNA: TGTGCCAGCTCAACGGGGACAGGGTACGCAGATACGCAGTATTTT
CDR3 protein: CASSTGTGYADTQYF

D gene: -
CDR3 length: 14
V gene: TRBV6-1
J gene: TRBJ2-3
clone size: few
CDR3 DNA: TGTGCCAGCGAGTCGGACAAGAGCACAGATACGCAGTATTTT
CDR3 protein: CASESDKSTDTQYF

D gene: TRBD2
CDR3 length: 19
V gene: TRBV9
J gene: TRBJ2-6
clone size: -
CDR3 DNA: TGTGCCAGCAGCGTTTCACCCGGCGGGAGGGCCTCTGGGGCCAACGTCCTGACTTTC
CDR3 protein: CASSVSPGGRASGANVLTF

D gene: TRBD1
CDR3 length: 15
V gene: TRBV4-1
J gene: TRBJ2-3
clone size: -
CDR3 DNA: TGCGCCAGCAGCCCGGAACAGGGGCACGTAGATACGCAGTATTTT
CDR3 protein: CASSPEQGHVDTQYF

D gene: TRBD2
CDR3 length: 16
V gene: TRBV6-1
J gene: TRBJ2-5
clone size: -
CDR3 DNA: TGTGCCAGCAGTGAAGCCTTCTCGCGGGGGAAAGAGACCCAGTACTTC
CDR3 protein: CASSEAFSRGKETQYF

D gene: -
CDR3 length: 15
V gene: TRBV5-1
J gene: TRBJ2-1
clone size: -
CDR3 DNA: TGCGCCAGCAGCTTGGTTGGTGACACCTACAATGAGCAGTTCTTC
CDR3 protein: CASSLVGDTYNEQFF

D gene: TRBD1
CDR3 length: 15
V gene: TRBV12-3/TRBV12-4
J gene: TRBJ2-7
clone size: -
CDR3 DNA: TGTGCCAGCAGTTTAGGTCGGACAGGGGTCGACGAGCAGTACTTC
CDR3 protein: CASSLGRTGVDEQYF

D gene: TRBD2
CDR3 length: 17
V gene: TRBV2
J gene: TRBJ2-7
clone size: -
CDR3 DNA: TGTGCCAGCAGTGAAAGGTCTGGACTAGCGGCTCCCTACGAGCAGTACTTC
CDR3 protein: CASSERSGLAAPYEQYF

D gene: -
CDR3 length: 14
V gene: TRBV11-2
J gene: TRBJ1-2
clone size: -
CDR3 DNA: TGTGCCAGCAGCTTAGGAGGGGATTCCTATGGCTACACCTTC
CDR3 protein: CASSLGGDSYGYTF

D gene: -
CDR3 length: 19
V gene: TRBV11-2
J gene: TRBJ1-6
clone size: many
CDR3 DNA: TGTGCCAGCAGCTTGAGAGACGACAGTTTAATGTTCCGAAATTCACCCCTCCACTTT
CDR3 protein: CASSLRDDSLMFRNSPLHF

D gene: -
CDR3 length: 15
V gene: TRBV11-1
J gene: TRBJ2-1
clone size: -
CDR3 DNA: TGTGCCAGCAGCTTGGGGCAGGCAGCCTACAATGAGCAGTTCTTC
CDR3 protein: CASSLGQAAYNEQFF

D gene: -
CDR3 length: 13
V gene: TRBV11-3
J gene: TRBJ1-1
clone size: -
CDR3 DNA: TGTGCCAGCAGCTACCAACGGAACACTGAAGCTTTCTTT
CDR3 protein: CASSYQRNTEAFF

D gene: -
CDR3 length: 10
V gene: TRBV6-1
J gene: TRBJ2-2
clone size: few
CDR3 DNA: TGTGCCATTTGCCCCGGGGAGCTGTTTTTT
CDR3 protein: CAICPGELFF

D gene: -
CDR3 length: 12
V gene: TRBV7-9
J gene: TRBJ1-1
clone size: -
CDR3 DNA: TGTGCCAGCAGGACGGCGGGGACTGAAGCTTTCTTT
CDR3 protein: CASRTAGTEAFF

D gene: -
CDR3 length: 16
V gene: TRBV4-1
J gene: TRBJ1-5
clone size: -
CDR3 DNA: TGCGCCAGCAGCCAAGTACAGGGACAAAGCAATCAGCCCCAGCATTTT
CDR3 protein: CASSQVQGQSNQPQHF

D gene: -
CDR3 length: 13
V gene: TRBV18
J gene: TRBJ2-7
clone size: -
CDR3 DNA: TGTGCCAGCTCAACTTACAGGGACTACGAGCAGTACTTC
CDR3 protein: CASSTYRDYEQYF

D gene: -
CDR3 length: 13
V gene: TRBV6-2/TRBV6-3
J gene: TRBJ2-3
clone size: -
CDR3 DNA: TGTGCCAGCAGAGATCCCGACACAGATACGCAGTATTTT
CDR3 protein: CASRDPDTDTQYF

D gene: -
CDR3 length: 14
V gene: TRBV20-1
J gene: TRBJ2-7
clone size: -
CDR3 DNA: TGCAGTGTTAGAAAGAGGGCCTCGAGCTACGAGCATTACTTC
CDR3 protein: CSVRKRASSYEHYF

D gene: -
CDR3 length: 13
V gene: TRBV15
J gene: TRBJ2-7
clone size: -
CDR3 DNA: TGTGCCACCAGCAGAGATGGGGGCGGCGAGCAGTACTTC
CDR3 protein: CATSRDGGGEQYF

D gene: TRBD2
CDR3 length: 17
V gene: TRBV20-1
J gene: TRBJ2-1
clone size: few
CDR3 DNA: TGCAGTGCTAGCCACTTGTCGGGACTAGGGGGATACAATGAGCAGTTCTTC
CDR3 protein: CSASHLSGLGGYNEQFF

D gene: -
CDR3 length: 12
V gene: TRBV27
J gene: TRBJ1-3
clone size: many
CDR3 DNA: TGTGCCAGCAGTCCGGGTGGAAACACCATATATTTT
CDR3 protein: CASSPGGNTIYF

D gene: TRBD2
CDR3 length: 14
V gene: TRBV6-2/TRBV6-3
J gene: TRBJ2-1
clone size: -
CDR3 DNA: TGTGCCAGCAGCACTAGCGCCTCCTACAATGAGCAGTTCTTC
CDR3 protein: CASSTSASYNEQFF

D gene: TRBD1
CDR3 length: 15
V gene: TRBV5-1
J gene: TRBJ1-2
clone size: -
CDR3 DNA: TGCGCCAGCAGACCCGGACAGGGAGGGGACTATGGCTACACCTTC
CDR3 protein: CASRPGQGGDYGYTF

D gene: TRBD1
CDR3 length: 15
V gene: TRBV19
J gene: TRBJ2-2
clone size: few
CDR3 DNA: TGTGCCAGTAGACCGGACAGGGGGTACACCGGGGAGCTGTTTTTT
CDR3 protein: CASRPDRGYTGELFF